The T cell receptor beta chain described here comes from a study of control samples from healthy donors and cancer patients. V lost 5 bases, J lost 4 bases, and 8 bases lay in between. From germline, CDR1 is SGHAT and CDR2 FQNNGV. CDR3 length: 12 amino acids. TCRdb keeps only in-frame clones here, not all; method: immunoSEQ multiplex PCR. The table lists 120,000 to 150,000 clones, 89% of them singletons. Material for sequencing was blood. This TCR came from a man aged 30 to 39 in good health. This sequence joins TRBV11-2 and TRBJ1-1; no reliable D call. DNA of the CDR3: TGTGCCAGCAGCCCCTGGGGCACTGAAGCTTTCTTT. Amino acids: CASSPWGTEAFF.